This T cell receptor beta chain was sequenced during a study of blood T cell repertoires in COVID-19. Generated by immunoSEQ multiplex PCR, the TCRdb table keeps only in-frame clones and is missing some. The repertoire consists of about 320,000 clones, with 89% occurring once and the leading ten covering approximately 5.5%. Material for sequencing was PBMCs or T cells enriched from blood (not recorded which). The TCR sequence derives from a man aged 60 to 69 who had recovered from COVID-19.

The CDR3 region has the DNA TGTGCCAGCAGTTCGCTTCCCGGTATAGATACGCAGTATTTT. Translation gives CASSSLPGIDTQYF. The gene calls are TRBV28 and TRBJ2-3, with D hard to call. The CDR3 totals 14 residues. Between the trimmed V and J ends, which lost 4 bases and 5 bases, there was a span of 13 bases. Germline V lookup: CDR1 MDHEN, CDR2 SYDVKM.